The 11 T cell receptor beta chains reported below all come from one sample, sequenced in a study of neoadjuvant nivolumab and ipilimumab in lung cancer. Only in-frame clones appear in the TCRdb table, and some are missing; sequencing was by immunoSEQ multiplex PCR. The sample has 39,000 or so clones, 85% to 90% seen once. This specimen was peripheral blood, taken before neoadjuvant nivolumab, alone or with ipilimumab. All receptors derive from an adult with non-small cell lung cancer.

The chain combines TRBV19 with TRBJ1-1; no definite D call. V lost 10 bases, J lost 1 base, and 13 bases lay in between. CDR3 length: 13 residues. Germline CDR1 and CDR2: LNHDA and SQIVND (reference sequence). The CDR3 sequence is CANPKGGNTEAFF. Written as DNA, the CDR3 is TGTGCCAACCCAAAGGGAGGGAACACTGAAGCTTTCTTT.

CDR3 sequence (DNA): TGTGCCATCAGTGCGCTAGCGGGTTCCGAGCAGTACTTC. Amino acids: CAISALAGSEQYF. The chain joins TRBV10-3 to TRBJ2-7; 8 bases line up with TRBD2. With 4 bases clipped from V and 6 bases from J, the junction kept 5 bases outside the gene matches. Germline values: CDR1 ENHRY, CDR2 SYGVKD. The CDR3 has 13 amino acids.

The chain carries TRBV11-3 and TRBJ2-1; tentative D call: TRBD2 (5 bases). The V gene lost 3 bases and the J gene lost 6 bases, with 9 bases spanning the gap. The length of the CDR3 is 13 residues. Germline lookup yields CDR1 SGHNT and CDR2 YENEEA. In DNA, the CDR3 is TGTGCCAGCAGCTTCTCTAGCTCCAATGAGCAGTTCTTC. This encodes CASSFSSSNEQFF.

This chain links TRBV30 with TRBJ1-2, with 10 bases fitting TRBD1. The CDR3 contains 14 residues. With V trimmed by 5 bases and J by 7 bases, 10 bases remained unmatched. Per the germline V gene, CDR1 is GTSNPN and CDR2 is SVGIG (reference sequence). In DNA, the CDR3 is TGTGCCTGGGCACGGGACAGGGGAGGCCGTGGCTACACCTTC. This gives the protein CAWARDRGGRGYTF.

This chain joins TRBV27 and TRBJ1-2; TRBD1 is a possible D gene (5 bases). This CDR3 has 17 amino acids. Germline CDR1 MNHEY, CDR2 SMNVEV (reference sequence). Trimming took off 4 bases at V and 5 bases at J, with 23 bases between the two ends. CDR3 region: CASSYVGRPVGDYGYTF. The CDR3 DNA reads as TGTGCCAGCAGTTACGTGGGCAGGCCGGTGGGGGATTATGGCTACACCTTC.

The chain recombines TRBV5-1 with TRBJ2-5; 11 positions match TRBD2. CDR1 and CDR2 (germline): SGHRS, YFSETQ. V lost 3 bases to trimming and J lost 4 bases; unmatched junction nucleotides: 11. The CDR3 covers 17 residues. Written as DNA, the CDR3 is TGCGCCAGCAGCTGGACCCCTAGCGGGAGGACCCTAGAGACCCAGTACTTC. This translates into CASSWTPSGRTLETQYF.

The chain uses TRBV25-1 and TRBJ2-3; tentatively, D is TRBD2 (5 bases). V was trimmed by 6 bases and J by 0 bases, leaving 10 bases between them. The CDR3 is 14 amino acids. Germline V gene sequence: CDR1 MGHDK, CDR2 SYGVNS. CDR3 in DNA: TGTGCCAGCAGGTCGGGCGGGAGCACAGATACGCAGTATTTT. Translating gives CASRSGGSTDTQYF.

The chain uses TRBV7-6 and TRBJ2-7; 10 positions match TRBD2. Germline CDR1 reads SGHVS; CDR2 reads FNYEAQ. The CDR3 length is 15 residues. V lost 5 bases and J lost 3; bases outside the gene matches: 7. The DNA for the CDR3 is TGTGCCAGCAGCGATACTAGCGGGGTGAGCTACGAGCAGTACTTC. It is translated as CASSDTSGVSYEQYF.

The CDR3, as DNA: TGTGCCAGCAGGTTCGCCGGGGAGCTGTTTTTT. This encodes CASRFAGELFF. The chain has TRBV7-3 and TRBJ2-2; no definite D call. V shed 6 bases and J shed 6 bases, with 5 bases lying between them. CDR1 is SGHTA, CDR2 FQGTGA, per germline. CDR3 size: 11 residues.

This chain joins TRBV18 and TRBJ2-1; TRBD2 agrees at 7 bases. This CDR3 has 16 amino acids. V was pared by 3 bases and J by 8 bases, with 13 bases of the junction left unmatched. Germline-derived CDR1 and CDR2 are KGHSH and LQKENI. The CDR3 reads CASSPLTSPVGYEQFF. In nucleotides, the CDR3 is TGTGCCAGCTCACCCCTGACTAGCCCCGTGGGGTATGAGCAGTTCTTC.

The V gene is TRBV2, the J gene TRBJ1-1; D is unresolved. This CDR3 is 14 amino acids long. The V end was cut by 2 bases, the J end by 6 bases, with 13 bases between. The V gene's germline CDR1 is SNHLY and CDR2 FYNNEI. The DNA of the CDR3 is TGTGCCAGCAGTGAATTCGGCCCGAAGGCTGAAGCTTTCTTT. This gives the protein CASSEFGPKAEAFF.